Listed here are 7 T cell receptor beta chains from one sample, sequenced in a study of blood T cell repertoires in COVID-19. TCRdb keeps only in-frame clones here, not all; method: immunoSEQ multiplex PCR. The table shows roughly 250,000 clones, with roughly 82% occurring only once. The specimen sequenced was peripheral blood. These receptors originate from a woman aged 80 or over with active or convalescent COVID-19.

The rearrangement uses TRBV5-1 and TRBJ1-3; TRBD1 matches 9 bases. The CDR3 length is 14 residues. V was clipped by 4 bases and J by 3 bases; unmatched bases: 2. Germline CDR1 reads SGHRS; CDR2 reads YFSETQ. CDR3 nucleotide sequence: TGCGCCAGCAGCCCGGACAGGGGTGGAAACACCATATATTTT. Protein: CASSPDRGGNTIYF.

V and J are TRBV28 and TRBJ2-7; TRBD2 agrees at 8 bases. The length of the CDR3 is 15 residues. The ends lost 8 bases at V and 8 bases at J; junction bases unmatched: 17. The germline V gene encodes CDR1 MDHEN and CDR2 SYDVKM. CDR3 bases: TGTGCCAGCGGTCCCCTGGGCGGGGGGCCCGACCAGCAGTACTTC. Translating gives CASGPLGGGPDQQYF.

V and J are TRBV19 and TRBJ1-1; D possibly corresponds to TRBD1 (6 bases). This CDR3 has 14 residues. Germline V gives CDR1 LNHDA, CDR2 SQIVND (reference sequence). With 5 bases removed from V and 4 bases from J, the gap between germline ends came to 14 bases. The CDR3 nucleotides are TGTGCCAGTAGTTTACAGGGTGGCGGCACTGAAGCTTTCTTT. Translated, it gives CASSLQGGGTEAFF.

The chain couples TRBV10-3 to TRBJ1-4; a possible D gene is TRBD1 (5 bases). CDR3 length: 13 amino acids. Germline V gene sequence: CDR1 ENHRY, CDR2 SYGVKD. Trimming left V 8 bases short and J 8 bases short, with 15 bases between. For the CDR3, the DNA is TGTGCCATCTGGAGGGGCCCGGGGGAAAAACTGTTTTTT. Encoded protein: CAIWRGPGEKLFF.

This chain joins TRBV6-5 and TRBJ2-3, with D possibly matching TRBD1 (6 bases). Germline-derived CDR1 and CDR2 are MNHEY and SVGAGI. Trimming removed 6 bases at V and 2 bases at J, with 12 bases between. CDR3 size: 14 residues. The CDR3, as DNA: TGTGCCAGCAGGTTGGGACAACCCACAGATACGCAGTATTTT. Translated: CASRLGQPTDTQYF.

As regards this clone: Other DNA sequences from this sample encode an identical CDR3 as well. This rearrangement joins TRBV5-1 to TRBJ2-5; 8 bases align to TRBD1. The CDR3 loop spans 14 amino acids. V lost 4 bases and J lost 2; bases outside the gene matches: 4. Germline CDR1 SGHRS, CDR2 YFSETQ. The CDR3: CASSTGTGQETQYF. CDR3 in DNA: TGCGCCAGCAGCACCGGGACAGGACAAGAGACCCAGTACTTC.

The CDR3 region is CASSRLAGRDEQFF. CDR3 bases: TGTGCCAGCTCACGGTTGGCAGGTAGAGATGAGCAGTTCTTC. The gene calls are TRBV18 and TRBJ2-1; D remains ambiguous. The length of the CDR3 is 14 residues. Trimming took off 4 bases at V and 8 bases at J, with 15 bases between the two ends. Per germline, CDR1 KGHSH and CDR2 LQKENI.